Listed below are T cell receptor beta chains from one sample, sequenced in a study of cytomegalovirus exposure and HLA in healthy donors. TCRdb keeps only in-frame clones here, not all; method: immunoSEQ multiplex PCR. Of 100,000 to 150,000 clones in the sample, approximately 95% are singletons; the top ten hold around 1.7%. Sequenced sample: PBMCs. The receptors stem from a man between 18 and 29 years old in good health and CMV-seronegative. Each CDR3 is given with its conserved first and last residue. The order of the fields is D gene, V gene, clone size, J gene, CDR3 protein, CDR3 DNA. D genes are given only for firm matches. Size values are once, few and many counts, or a class for expanded clones, and some rows have none.

.	TRBV4-1	.	TRBJ2-7	CASSQALDEQYF	TGCGCCAGCAGCCAAGCACTAGACGAGCAGTACTTC
TRBD2	TRBV5-6	.	TRBJ2-1	CASSTTVFAGDPREQFF	TGTGCCAGCAGCACGACAGTTTTTGCGGGAGACCCACGGGAGCAGTTCTTC
.	TRBV30	.	TRBJ2-2	CAWQGTGELFF	TGTGCCTGGCAGGGGACCGGGGAGCTGTTTTTT
TRBD1	TRBV15	.	TRBJ2-1	CATSKRSGTGIDNEQFF	TGTGCCACCAGCAAGAGATCCGGGACAGGGATTGACAATGAGCAGTTCTTC
TRBD2	TRBV7-3	.	TRBJ2-5	CASSLISGRLETQYF	TGTGCCAGCAGCTTAATCTCCGGGAGGTTGGAGACCCAGTACTTC
.	TRBV7-9	.	TRBJ1-4	CASSLPRGATATNEKLFF	TGTGCCAGCAGCCTACCCCGGGGAGCGACTGCAACTAATGAAAAACTGTTTTTT
.	TRBV28	.	TRBJ1-2	CASSLFEDKGYTF	TGTGCCAGCAGTTTATTCGAGGACAAGGGCTACACCTTC
.	TRBV7-3	.	TRBJ2-1	CASSLSSANNEQFF	TGTGCCAGCAGCTTATCTAGCGCTAACAATGAGCAGTTCTTC
.	TRBV6-6	once	TRBJ1-5	CASSYPTGSGNQPQHF	TGTGCCAGCAGTTACCCGACAGGATCTGGCAATCAGCCCCAGCATTTT
.	TRBV30	once	TRBJ2-7	CAWTGVISYEQYF	TGTGCCTGGACAGGGGTTATTTCCTACGAGCAGTACTTC
.	TRBV7-3	.	TRBJ2-3	CASSLILASTQYF	TGTGCCAGCAGCCTTATACTAGCTTCCACGCAGTATTTT
.	TRBV7-9	.	TRBJ2-7	CASSSRSLEQYF	TGTGCCAGCAGCTCCCGGTCCCTCGAGCAGTACTTC
.	TRBV9	.	TRBJ2-6	CASSVAGSGANVLTF	TGTGCCAGCAGCGTAGCAGGGTCTGGGGCCAACGTCCTGACTTTC
TRBD2	TRBV4-1	.	TRBJ2-7	CASSQEGGEDYEQYF	TGCGCCAGCAGCCAAGAGGGGGGGGAGGACTACGAGCAGTACTTC
.	TRBV11-3	.	TRBJ2-2	CASSHRGWAARNANTGELFF	TGTGCCAGCAGCCACCGGGGTTGGGCCGCGAGAAACGCGAACACCGGGGAGCTGTTTTTT